Listed below are T cell receptor beta chains from one sample, sequenced in a study of shared clonotypes between healthy human individuals. Data came from immunoSEQ multiplex PCR; TCRdb stores just in-frame clones and leaves some out. The data show a few million clones, about nine tenths seen once. Sequencing was carried out using naive CD4+ T cells from PBMCs. These receptor sequences come from a man younger than 30 in good health. Some clones in this sample may be carry-over from other donors' samples. The CDR3 runs from the conserved cysteine through the conserved F or W. The D gene is left open where the match is weak. Clone size, where shown, is once, few, many, or a class for clones that have expanded.

J gene	D gene	clone size	V gene	CDR3 protein	CDR3 DNA
TRBJ1-2	NA	NA	TRBV5-4	CASSLDAFYGYTF	TGTGCCAGCAGCTTGGACGCTTTCTATGGCTACACCTTC
TRBJ2-5	NA	NA	TRBV27	CASSFRRQETQYF	TGTGCCAGCAGTTTCCGCAGACAAGAGACCCAGTACTTC
TRBJ1-2	NA	NA	TRBV7-2	CASSLGRGHYGYTF	TGTGCCAGCAGCTTAGGTCGGGGCCACTATGGCTACACCTTC
TRBJ2-7	NA	NA	TRBV7-8	CASSLALERQYF	TGTGCCAGCAGCTTAGCGCTAGAGCGCCAGTACTTC
TRBJ2-1	NA	NA	TRBV5-4	CASSFPLTSFDEQFF	TGTGCCAGCAGCTTTCCCCTAACTAGCTTCGATGAGCAGTTCTTC
TRBJ2-1	NA	NA	TRBV7-2	CASSLKDELGGGEQFF	TGTGCCAGCAGCTTAAAGGATGAGTTGGGGGGCGGTGAGCAGTTCTTC
TRBJ2-1	TRBD2	NA	TRBV6-5	CASRPLAGVHNEQFF	TGTGCCAGCAGGCCCCTAGCGGGAGTTCACAATGAGCAGTTCTTC
TRBJ2-2	NA	NA	TRBV6-5	CASSYSPAFTGELFF	TGTGCCAGCAGTTACTCCCCAGCTTTCACCGGGGAGCTGTTTTTT
TRBJ1-5	NA	few	TRBV27	CASSPTTAPNQPQHF	TGTGCCAGCAGTCCCACCACAGCCCCCAATCAGCCCCAGCATTTT
TRBJ2-2	NA	NA	TRBV7-2	CASSLVLRDTGELFF	TGTGCCAGCAGCTTAGTTCTTAGGGACACCGGGGAGCTGTTTTTT
TRBJ1-5	NA	once	TRBV28	CASSRGPIYNQPQHF	TGTGCCAGCAGTAGGGGACCCATTTACAATCAGCCCCAGCATTTT
TRBJ2-5	NA	NA	TRBV30	CAQGRIQETQYF	TGTGCCCAAGGGCGGATACAAGAGACCCAGTACTTC
TRBJ1-4	NA	NA	TRBV29-1	CSAQTGTLGEKLFF	TGCAGCGCCCAGACCGGGACTCTGGGGGAAAAACTGTTTTTT